These 29 T cell receptor beta chains were sequenced from one sample in a study of OX40 agonist ivuxolimab in advanced cancers. The assay was immunoSEQ multiplex PCR, and TCRdb's table has in-frame clones only and misses some. The sample shows roughly 80,000 clones, about nine tenths of them seen only once. The material was CD4+ or CD8+ T cells sorted from blood, obtained in a trial of the OX40 agonist ivuxolimab. These receptors all come from an adult with an advanced solid tumor such as melanoma, head and neck, liver or kidney cancer.

V is TRBV11-3 and J is TRBJ1-4, with unresolved D. From germline, CDR1 is SGHNT and CDR2 YENEEA. The CDR3 loop spans 15 amino acids. The V end lost 4 bases, the J end lost 8 bases, and 17 bases lay between the germline ends. This chain's CDR3 is CASSSRAQVGEKLFF. Written as DNA, the CDR3 is TGTGCCAGCAGCTCCCGGGCCCAGGTGGGGGAAAAACTGTTTTTT.

As to this clone: A read error may account for a junction end that differs from germline. The sample contains more than one DNA sequence encoding this CDR3. The chain carries TRBV11-2 and TRBJ1-4, with 10 bases fitting TRBD1. This CDR3 is 16 amino acids long. Germline V CDR1 and CDR2: SGHAT, FQNNGV. CDR3 loop: CASSLYGDRGTEKLFF. In DNA, the CDR3 is TGTGCCAGCAGCTTATATGGGGACAGGGGAACTGAAAAACTGTTCTTT.

The table lists this clone with a count of one. The V gene is TRBV7-2, the J gene TRBJ1-2; TRBD1 might be the D (6 bases). V was pared by 5 bases and J by 4 bases, with 14 bases between. Germline V gene lookup returns CDR1 SGHTA and CDR2 FQGNSA. The CDR3 has 14 residues. CDR3 nucleotides: TGTGCCAGCAGCCAGGGGAACGTATTCTATGGCTACACCTTC. This codes for CASSQGNVFYGYTF.

This clone was observed once. The J gene is TRBJ2-3, the V gene TRBV18; D remains ambiguous. V was cut by 1 base and J by 6 bases, with 14 bases left in between. The CDR3 runs to 15 residues. Germline lookup yields CDR1 KGHSH and CDR2 LQKENI. CDR3 nucleotides: TGTGCCAGCTCACCACTTCGTGACGCAGCGGATACGCAGTATTTT. Translated, it gives CASSPLRDAADTQYF.

The chain carries TRBV11-3 and TRBJ2-3, with 8 bases aligning to TRBD2. CDR1 and CDR2 (germline): SGHNT, YENEEA. After removal of 6 bases from V and 3 bases from J, the junction contained 11 bases not matched to a gene. The CDR3 runs 16 residues. This chain's CDR3 is CASSSPTAGETDTQYF. The CDR3 bases are TGTGCCAGCAGTTCCCCCACAGCGGGAGAAACAGATACGCAGTATTTT.

The chain links TRBV6-5 to TRBJ1-1; D is ambiguous. The ends were cut back, 6 bases at V and 3 bases at J, with 14 bases in the middle. Germline assignment: CDR1 MNHEY and CDR2 SVGAGI. This CDR3 has 14 residues. CDR3 in DNA: TGTGCCAGCAGCTCCTTGGGATTGGACACTGAAGCTTTCTTT. Its translation: CASSSLGLDTEAFF.

The CDR3 here is CSATNRDEQYF. CDR3 sequence (DNA): TGCAGTGCTACAAACAGGGACGAGCAGTACTTC. V is TRBV20-1 and J is TRBJ2-7; D is possibly TRBD1 (6 bases). Looked up from germline, CDR1 is DFQATT and CDR2 is SNEGSKA (reference sequence). This CDR3 contains 11 residues. V was trimmed by 4 bases and J by 5 bases, leaving 9 bases between them.

The chain couples TRBV7-9 to TRBJ2-1; 13 nucleotides match TRBD2. The CDR3 has 16 residues. With V trimmed by 5 bases and J by 3 bases, 4 bases remained unmatched. The germline gives CDR1 SEHNR, CDR2 FQNEAQ (reference sequence). Here the CDR3 reads CASSQLAGGVYNEQFF. The CDR3, as DNA: TGTGCCAGCAGCCAACTAGCGGGAGGGGTCTACAATGAGCAGTTCTTC.

This rearrangement joins TRBV19 to TRBJ1-1; TRBD1 matches 8 bases. The CDR3 totals 19 residues. V trimming: 4 bases; J trimming: 5 bases; junction bases outside the gene matches: 21. Germline lookup yields CDR1 LNHDA and CDR2 SQIVND (reference sequence). CDR3 DNA: TGTGCCAGTAGTACGCGCCCACTGGACAGGGTGGGGGCGAGGACTGAAGCTTTCTTT. It codes for CASSTRPLDRVGARTEAFF.

The chain links TRBV29-1 to TRBJ2-2; 8 nucleotides match TRBD2. The V and J ends lost 7 bases and 5 bases, in that order; junction bases with no gene match: 12. The germline gives CDR1 SQVTM, CDR2 ANQGSEA. The CDR3 consists of 15 residues. The chain's CDR3 is CSAFTRGGFTGELFF. For the CDR3, the DNA is TGCAGCGCCTTCACTCGGGGGGGCTTTACCGGGGAGCTGTTTTTT.

A single count supports this clone. The chain couples TRBV19 to TRBJ1-4, with 7 bases matching TRBD1. The CDR3 length is 14 residues. The V segment lost 6 bases and the J segment 6 bases; nucleotides outside the gene matches: 7. Looked up from germline, CDR1 is LNHDA and CDR2 is SQIVND (reference sequence). CDR3 sequence: CASRSRDRDEKLFF. The CDR3 region has the DNA TGTGCCAGTAGGTCTCGAGACAGGGATGAAAAACTGTTTTTT.

The chain has TRBV5-1 and TRBJ2-1, with D possibly being TRBD1 or TRBD2 (6 bases each). Germline V gene sequence: CDR1 SGHRS, CDR2 YFSETQ. Trimming removed 2 bases from V and 7 bases from J, with 16 bases in between. This CDR3 region has 15 residues. Here the CDR3 DNA reads TGCGCCAGCAGCTTCCCCCAGGGGACTCCGAATGAGCAGTTCTTC. Protein sequence: CASSFPQGTPNEQFF.

The rearrangement uses TRBV5-6 and TRBJ2-7, with 8 bases that match TRBD2. Germline CDR1 reads SGHDT; CDR2 reads YYEEEE. V trimming: 0 bases; J trimming: 6 bases; junction bases outside the gene matches: 8. The CDR3 consists of 15 residues. Here the CDR3 DNA reads TGTGCCAGCAGCTTGGGGAGCGGGAGTAACGGCGAGCAGTACTTC. Encoded protein: CASSLGSGSNGEQYF.

This clone was recorded only once. The chain employs TRBV7-2 and TRBJ1-3; D unresolved. Trimming took off 3 bases at V and 8 bases at J, with 14 bases between the two ends. The length of the CDR3 is 14 residues. Per germline, CDR1 SGHTA and CDR2 FQGNSA. The CDR3 DNA reads TGTGCCAGCAGCTTGGGCCAGTTGGAAGACACCATATATTTT. Its protein product is CASSLGQLEDTIYF.

The gene calls are TRBV25-1 and TRBJ1-6, with D possibly TRBD1 on 5 matching bases. The V and J ends lost 1 base and 7 bases respectively, with 14 bases between them. Looked up from germline, CDR1 is MGHDK and CDR2 is SYGVNS. The CDR3 consists of 16 residues. In nucleotides, the CDR3 is TGTGCCAGCAGTGAATCCCGACAGACATTCAATTCACCCCTCCACTTT. Protein sequence: CASSESRQTFNSPLHF.

In this sample, this clone turned up once. V usage is TRBV5-5 and J usage is TRBJ2-5, with unresolved D. V gave up 1 base and J gave up 5 bases, with 6 bases separating them. This CDR3 contains 12 residues. Germline CDR1 reads SGHKS; CDR2 reads YYEKEE (reference sequence). For the CDR3, the DNA is TGTGCCAGCAGCTTGAACAGTGAGACCCAGTACTTC. It specifies CASSLNSETQYF.

This chain connects TRBV5-1 to TRBJ2-7, with 14 positions matching TRBD2. V shed 4 bases, J shed 6 bases, and the junction held 15 bases outside the gene matches. This CDR3 has 18 amino acids. Germline V gene lookup returns CDR1 SGHRS and CDR2 YFSETQ. The CDR3 reads CASSVGLAGEGRLGEQYF. DNA of the CDR3: TGCGCCAGCAGCGTGGGACTAGCGGGAGAGGGGCGGTTGGGCGAGCAGTACTTC.

The chain uses TRBV5-1 and TRBJ1-2; a weak D match, TRBD1 (5 bases). This CDR3 has 13 residues. V dropped 4 bases and J dropped 7 bases, with 14 bases sitting between them. Germline CDR1 and CDR2: SGHRS and YFSETQ. CDR3 nucleotides: TGCGCCAGCAGCCATGATGTCAGGGCTGGCTACACCTTC. Its translation is CASSHDVRAGYTF. Looking up the rest from reference TRBV5-1 and TRBJ1-2 gives the full variable domain: KAGVTQTPRYLIKTRGQQVTLSCSPISGHRSVSWYQQTPGQGLQFLFEYFSETQRNKGNFPGRFSGRQFSNSRSEMNVSTLELGDSALYLCASSHDVRAGYTFGSGTRLTVV.

J is TRBJ2-5 and V is TRBV5-1, with D perhaps being TRBD1 or TRBD2 (5 bases each). Per the germline V gene, CDR1 is SGHRS and CDR2 is YFSETQ. V dropped 4 bases and J dropped 5 bases, with 15 bases sitting between them. This CDR3 spans 14 amino acids. CDR3 coding DNA: TGCGCCAGCAGCCCCGGGGCGGGTTGGGAGACCCAGTACTTC. Residues: CASSPGAGWETQYF.

The chain recombines TRBV25-1 with TRBJ2-1, with D perhaps assigned TRBD1 or TRBD2 (6 bases each). There are 18 residues in the CDR3. From germline, CDR1 is MGHDK and CDR2 SYGVNS. Written as DNA, the CDR3 is TGTGGGGGGCCAACTCTGGGTGGGTCGGGAGAAGACTACAATGAGCAGTTCTTC. As protein: CGGPTLGGSGEDYNEQFF.

This clone has a single count. CDR3 in DNA: TGTGCCAGCAGCTTCGGCCAGGCTACCTCTGGAAACACCATATATTTT. Its translation: CASSFGQATSGNTIYF. This chain links TRBV7-6 with TRBJ1-3; D is uncertain. V gave up 3 bases and J gave up 0 bases, with 12 bases separating them. Germline CDR1 and CDR2: SGHVS and FNYEAQ. There are 16 residues in the CDR3.

This chain joins TRBV7-2 and TRBJ2-5; 7 bases line up with TRBD2. Germline CDR1 and CDR2: SGHTA and FQGNSA. J gave up 0 bases and V 3 bases, and 4 bases lay outside the gene matches. CDR3 size: 15 residues. The CDR3 spells CASSFQGGYQETQYF. CDR3 nucleotides: TGTGCCAGCAGCTTCCAGGGAGGGTACCAAGAGACCCAGTACTTC.

The rearrangement links TRBV5-1 to TRBJ1-1, with TRBD1 matching over 10 bases. Germline trimming cut 6 bases from V and 5 bases from J; bases unmatched to any gene: 7. The CDR3 runs 14 residues. Germline V lookup: CDR1 SGHRS, CDR2 YFSETQ. CDR3 protein: CASTVGTGVTEAFF. Written as DNA, the CDR3 is TGCGCCAGCACAGTCGGGACAGGGGTGACTGAAGCTTTCTTT.

This rearrangement joins TRBV4-2 to TRBJ2-5; D is unclear. The CDR3 totals 15 residues. From germline, CDR1 is LGHNA and CDR2 YNFKEQ. V was trimmed by 3 bases and J by 1 base, leaving 12 bases between them. The CDR3 DNA sequence: TGTGCCAGCAGCCAGGACCAACAGATCCAAGAGACCCAGTACTTC. Translated, it gives CASSQDQQIQETQYF.

CDR3 DNA: TGCGCCAGCAGCGACCTCGCCACAGATACGCAGTATTTT. Protein product: CASSDLATDTQYF. This sequence joins TRBV4-1 and TRBJ2-3, with D hard to call. CDR3 length: 13 amino acids. Trimming removed 5 bases from V and 2 bases from J, with 8 bases in between. CDR1 MGHRA and CDR2 YSYEKL come from the germline V gene.

V is TRBV29-1 and J is TRBJ2-7; 9 bases are shared with TRBD2. J was trimmed by 4 bases and V by 7 bases; bases with no gene match: 14. This CDR3 is built from 15 residues. Germline lookup yields CDR1 SQVTM and CDR2 ANQGSEA. CDR3 bases: TGCAGCGGGGCCATTGGGGGCGGGAGGGGATACGAGCAGTACTTC. It specifies CSGAIGGGRGYEQYF.

J is TRBJ1-1 and V is TRBV11-2, with 8 bases aligning to TRBD1. V lost 4 bases and J lost 3; bases outside the gene matches: 4. This CDR3 has 14 amino acids. CDR1 is SGHAT, CDR2 FQNNGV, per germline. CDR3 amino acids: CASSWGDRYTEAFF. The CDR3 DNA follows: TGTGCCAGCAGCTGGGGGGACAGGTACACTGAAGCTTTCTTT.

This chain joins TRBV6-1 and TRBJ2-7; 9 bases agree with TRBD1. This CDR3 comprises 15 residues. J gave up 5 bases and V 2 bases, and 7 bases lay outside the gene matches. The germline V gene encodes CDR1 MNHNS and CDR2 SASEGT. CDR3 region: CASSERWDRVNEQYF. The CDR3 nucleotides are TGTGCCAGCAGTGAACGGTGGGACAGGGTAAACGAGCAGTACTTC.

The DNA of the CDR3 is TGTGCCAGCAGCTTCTCCGCCCTAGCGGGGGGTGATGAGCAGTTCTTC. Translated: CASSFSALAGGDEQFF. The chain links TRBV11-2 to TRBJ2-1; 11 bases are shared with TRBD2. The CDR3 has 16 amino acids. J was trimmed by 8 bases and V by 3 bases; bases with no gene match: 9. Per the germline V gene, CDR1 is SGHAT and CDR2 is FQNNGV.